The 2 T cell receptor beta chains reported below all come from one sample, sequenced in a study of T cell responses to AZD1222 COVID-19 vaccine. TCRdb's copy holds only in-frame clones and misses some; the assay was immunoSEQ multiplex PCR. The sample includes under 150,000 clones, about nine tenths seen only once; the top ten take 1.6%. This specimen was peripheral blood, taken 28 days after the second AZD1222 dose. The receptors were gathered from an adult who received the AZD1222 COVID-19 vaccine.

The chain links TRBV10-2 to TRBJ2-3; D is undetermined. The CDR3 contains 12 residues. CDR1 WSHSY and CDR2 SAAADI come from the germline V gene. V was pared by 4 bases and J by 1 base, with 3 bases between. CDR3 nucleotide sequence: TGCGCCAGCAGTGCAGGCACAGATACGCAGTATTTT. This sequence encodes CASSAGTDTQYF.

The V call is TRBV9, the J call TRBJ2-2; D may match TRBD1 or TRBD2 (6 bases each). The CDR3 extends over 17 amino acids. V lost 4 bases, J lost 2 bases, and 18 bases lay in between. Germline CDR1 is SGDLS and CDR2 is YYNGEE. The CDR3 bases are TGTGCCAGCAGCCCCGGGGGTGGCAGGGGAAACACCGGGGAGCTGTTTTTT. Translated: CASSPGGGRGNTGELFF.